The source of this T cell receptor (beta chain) is a study of identical twins. This CDR3 region has 13 residues. V was trimmed by 2 bases and J by 6 bases, leaving 13 bases between them. Germline lookup yields CDR1 DFQATT and CDR2 SNEGSKA (reference sequence). Via MiXCR, TCRdb re-called the 5' RACE reads, giving one row per CDR3 protein. The data contain approximately 240,000 distinct CDR3 sequences, around 15% of them singletons. Sequencing input: memory (CD45RO+) T cells sorted from blood. The receptor was derived from a woman between 18 and 29 years old in good health. V gene TRBV20-1 combines with J gene TRBJ1-2; D remains ambiguous. The CDR3 loop is CSARRRVGDGYTF. DNA of the CDR3: TGCAGTGCTAGACGTAGGGTAGGCGATGGCTACACCTTC.